This T cell receptor beta chain comes out of a study of cytomegalovirus exposure and HLA in healthy donors. V was cut by 4 bases and J by 7 bases, with 16 bases left in between. The germline gives CDR1 SEHNR, CDR2 FQNEAQ (reference sequence). This CDR3 is 14 amino acids long. The PCR contained 60 Vbeta and 13 Jbeta primers. TCRdb's table, derived via immunoSEQ multiplex PCR, lists solely in-frame clones and lacks some. The data contain approximately 40,000 clones, roughly 90% of them singletons. The chain couples TRBV7-9 to TRBJ1-1; weak D call: TRBD1 (6 bases). The sequencing input was PBMCs. The clonotype comes from a woman between 35 and 50 years old in good health and CMV-seropositive. The CDR3 region is CASSSSDSESEAFF. The CDR3 nucleotides read TGTGCCAGCAGCTCATCGGACAGCGAGAGTGAAGCTTTCTTT. Based on the CDR3 plus reference TRBV7-9 and TRBJ1-1, the full variable domain is DTGVSQNPRHKITKRGQNVTFRCDPISEHNRLYWYRQTLGQGPEFLTYFQNEAQLEKSRLLSDRFSAERPKGSFSTLEIQRTEQGDSAMYLCASSSSDSESEAFFGQGTRLTVV.